A selection of T cell receptor beta chains follows, all from one sample in a study of T-cell memory formation after mild COVID-19. TCRdb redid the calling of the 5' RACE reads with MiXCR, one entry per CDR3 protein. This table has roughly 450,000 distinct CDR3 sequences, approximately 19% appearing once. What was sequenced was PBMCs or a T cell subset sorted from them (not recorded which). The origin of the receptors is a man between 18 and 29 years old who had mild COVID-19 (a few samples of this study predate the infection). Cell type and time point are not known. CDR3s include the opening cysteine and the closing phenylalanine or tryptophan. The D gene is left open where the match is weak. Size is stated for part of the rows, as once, few or many counts, or as a class when the clone is expanded.

v_call	d_call	clone_size	j_call	cdr3_aa	cdr3_nt
TRBV2	NA	few	TRBJ1-5	CASKPGHSYSNQPQHF	TGTGCCAGCAAACCGGGACATTCGTATAGCAATCAGCCCCAGCATTTT
TRBV7-9	NA	NA	TRBJ1-2	CASSPQGGVSGYTF	TGTGCCAGCAGCCCTCAGGGAGGCGTTAGTGGCTACACCTTC
TRBV4-1	TRBD2	NA	TRBJ2-1	CASSLLPSGGRDEQFF	TGCGCCAGCAGCCTCCTCCCCAGCGGGGGGAGGGATGAGCAGTTCTTC
TRBV5-6	NA	few	TRBJ1-5	CASSPAQDNQPQHF	TGTGCCAGCAGCCCAGCGCAGGACAATCAGCCCCAGCATTTT
TRBV5-6	NA	few	TRBJ2-5	CASTTGRETQYF	TGTGCCAGCACTACAGGGCGAGAGACCCAGTACTTC
TRBV29-1	NA	NA	TRBJ1-2	CSVDQKGYGYTF	TGCAGCGTTGATCAGAAGGGCTATGGCTACACCTTC
TRBV12-3/TRBV12-4	NA	few	TRBJ1-3	CASSGQVDSGNTIYF	TGTGCCAGCAGCGGCCAGGTTGACTCTGGAAACACCATATATTTT
TRBV4-1	TRBD1	NA	TRBJ1-2	CASSQDPQGVGYTF	TGCGCCAGCAGCCAAGATCCACAGGGGGTAGGCTACACCTTC
TRBV4-3	TRBD2	few	TRBJ2-1	CASSQDASGGADEQFF	TGCGCCAGCAGCCAAGACGCCAGCGGGGGGGCCGATGAGCAGTTCTTC
TRBV5-1	TRBD2	many	TRBJ2-7	CASSPSGAAIYEQYF	TGCGCCAGCAGCCCTAGCGGGGCCGCTATCTACGAGCAGTACTTC
TRBV7-9	NA	few	TRBJ1-4	CASSFGGNEKLFF	TGTGCCAGCAGCTTTGGCGGGAATGAAAAACTGTTTTTT
TRBV6-2/TRBV6-3	NA	few	TRBJ2-2	CASADTGELFF	TGTGCCAGCGCCGATACCGGGGAGCTGTTTTTT
TRBV6-1	NA	NA	TRBJ1-6	CASKSRLVAYSPLHF	TGTGCCAGCAAGTCCAGGCTCGTTGCTTATTCACCCCTCCACTTT
TRBV12-5	NA	NA	TRBJ2-7	CASGGPYEQYF	TGTGCTAGTGGTGGACCCTACGAGCAGTACTTC
TRBV3-1	NA	few	TRBJ1-1	CASGGVQKAFF	TGTGCCAGCGGGGGGGTCCAGAAAGCTTTCTTT
TRBV5-5	TRBD1	few	TRBJ2-5	CASSRRQGEETQYF	TGTGCCAGCAGTAGAAGACAGGGAGAAGAGACCCAGTACTTC
TRBV6-5	NA	few	TRBJ1-6	CASSYFSYNSPLHF	TGTGCCAGCAGTTACTTCTCCTATAATTCACCCCTCCACTTT
TRBV28	TRBD1	few	TRBJ1-5	CASSIPRDRDNQPQHF	TGTGCCAGCAGTATCCCCCGGGACAGGGATAATCAGCCCCAGCATTTT
TRBV7-2	NA	NA	TRBJ1-2	CASSRVGYYGYTF	TGTGCCAGCAGCCGGGTTGGCTACTATGGCTACACCTTC
TRBV29-1	TRBD1	many	TRBJ1-3	CSAGQGASGNTIYF	TGCAGCGCCGGACAGGGGGCGTCGGGAAACACCATATATTTT
TRBV2	TRBD1	few	TRBJ1-1	CASSSGTGVTEAFF	TGTGCCAGCAGTTCCGGGACAGGGGTTACTGAAGCTTTCTTT
TRBV6-2/TRBV6-3	NA	many	TRBJ2-7	CASTDGGVRSEQYF	TGTGCCAGCACCGACGGCGGGGTGAGGAGCGAGCAGTACTTC
TRBV5-1	NA	few	TRBJ1-1	CASSLADGAGNTEAFF	TGCGCCAGCAGCTTGGCCGATGGGGCCGGGAACACTGAAGCTTTCTTT
TRBV20-1	TRBD2	NA	TRBJ2-7	CSARASSGVWYEQYF	TGCAGTGCTAGAGCGTCTAGCGGGGTGTGGTACGAGCAGTACTTC
TRBV29-1	NA	NA	TRBJ2-7	CSVVGQSSPGYEQYF	TGCAGCGTTGTGGGGCAAAGCTCCCCAGGGTACGAGCAGTACTTC
TRBV4-1	TRBD2	few	TRBJ2-5	CASSQATSGGARETQYF	TGCGCCAGCAGCCAAGCTACTAGCGGGGGGGCACGAGAGACCCAGTACTTC
TRBV29-1	NA	few	TRBJ1-1	CSVAPAGAEAFF	TGCAGCGTCGCCCCCGCAGGCGCTGAAGCTTTCTTT
TRBV20-1	NA	NA	TRBJ2-1	CSAPPRPRVNEQFF	TGCAGTGCTCCCCCACGCCCCCGGGTAAATGAGCAGTTCTTC
TRBV18	NA	NA	TRBJ2-7	CASSPPNAGALPGEQYF	TGTGCCAGCTCACCACCCAACGCAGGGGCCCTCCCTGGCGAGCAGTACTTC
TRBV7-2	NA	many	TRBJ2-3	CASSRSKADTQYF	TGTGCCAGCAGCCGAAGTAAGGCAGATACGCAGTATTTT
TRBV12-3/TRBV12-4	NA	NA	TRBJ1-1	CASSPPERYTEAFF	TGTGCCAGCAGCCCCCCGGAGAGGTACACTGAAGCTTTCTTT
TRBV7-2	NA	NA	TRBJ2-1	CASSLARRGGPSEQFF	TGTGCCAGCAGCTTAGCGCGGAGGGGGGGGCCCAGTGAGCAGTTCTTC
TRBV10-2	NA	few	TRBJ2-7	CASSGTVGYEQYF	TGCGCCAGCAGTGGGACAGTGGGGTACGAGCAGTACTTC
TRBV20-1	TRBD2	NA	TRBJ2-1	CSAAGTSLNEQFF	TGCAGTGCAGCCGGGACTAGCCTCAATGAGCAGTTCTTC
TRBV28	NA	NA	TRBJ2-3	CASNLKGKDTQYF	TGTGCCAGCAATTTAAAGGGGAAAGATACGCAGTATTTT
TRBV5-4	NA	few	TRBJ2-1	CASSLLAGDRDEQFF	TGTGCCAGCAGCTTGCTAGCGGGGGACAGGGATGAGCAGTTCTTC
TRBV7-6	TRBD2	NA	TRBJ2-5	CASTPWAGGQETQYF	TGTGCCAGCACCCCCTGGGCGGGGGGGCAGGAGACCCAGTACTTC
TRBV4-1	NA	many	TRBJ2-3	CASSQGQRRTDTQYF	TGCGCCAGCAGCCAAGGTCAGCGACGCACAGATACGCAGTATTTT
TRBV7-7	NA	NA	TRBJ2-2	CASSDIGFHGELFF	TGTGCTAGCAGCGACATAGGGTTTCACGGGGAGCTGTTTTTT
TRBV5-1	NA	many	TRBJ1-1	CASSQDSYGGTEAFF	TGCGCCAGCAGCCAAGACAGTTACGGGGGCACTGAAGCTTTCTTT
TRBV27	TRBD1	NA	TRBJ1-2	CASTPTGDRGGSYGYTF	TGTGCCAGCACTCCCACCGGGGACAGGGGAGGTAGCTATGGCTACACCTTC
TRBV12-3/TRBV12-4	NA	few	TRBJ1-1	CASSLGVKGTEAFF	TGTGCCAGCAGTTTAGGTGTGAAGGGCACTGAAGCTTTCTTT
TRBV23-1	TRBD1	few	TRBJ2-3	CASSQGTGDGTDTQYF	TGCGCCAGCAGTCAAGGGACAGGGGACGGCACAGATACGCAGTATTTT
TRBV20-1	NA	NA	TRBJ1-6	CSARDGGNSPLHF	TGCAGTGCTAGAGACGGCGGAAATTCACCCCTCCACTTT
TRBV30	NA	NA	TRBJ1-2	CAWIRGIQGGYTF	TGTGCCTGGATAAGGGGGATTCAGGGTGGCTACACCTTC
TRBV5-5	NA	NA	TRBJ1-6	CASSLRTGMDSPLNF	TGTGCCAGCAGCTTGCGTACAGGAATGGATTCACCCCTCAACTTT
TRBV29-1	TRBD1	few	TRBJ2-7	CSVEGDRGTYEQYF	TGCAGCGTTGAAGGGGACAGGGGGACCTACGAGCAGTACTTC
TRBV28	TRBD2	NA	TRBJ2-1	CASSFMGGFSYNEQFF	TGTGCCAGCAGTTTTATGGGGGGGTTCTCCTACAATGAGCAGTTCTTC
TRBV7-9	NA	few	TRBJ2-1	CASSVVRARDEQFF	TGTGCCAGCAGCGTAGTCCGGGCCCGCGATGAGCAGTTCTTC
TRBV18	NA	few	TRBJ1-2	CASSPPESGYTF	TGTGCCAGCTCACCACCGGAAAGTGGCTACACCTTC
TRBV19	NA	many	TRBJ1-5	CASSIQISNQPQHF	TGTGCCAGTAGTATACAGATTAGCAATCAGCCCCAGCATTTT
TRBV7-2	NA	NA	TRBJ2-2	CASSLFASGLGAGELFF	TGTGCCAGCAGCTTATTCGCGTCGGGGCTTGGGGCCGGGGAGCTGTTTTTT
TRBV19	NA	few	TRBJ1-5	CASKQGDQPQHF	TGTGCCAGTAAACAGGGAGATCAGCCCCAGCATTTT